A single T cell receptor (beta chain) is shown here with its context. Its specificity is unknown. Looked up from germline, CDR1 is LNHDA and CDR2 is SQIVND (reference sequence). CDR3 length: 14 amino acids. With 7 bases clipped from V and 3 bases from J, the junction kept 9 bases outside the gene matches. These data are taken from a study of cytomegalovirus exposure and HLA in healthy donors. Whole-study findings and limits: One cluster of highly shared sequence variants probably arose as a sequencing artifact.

The PCR contained 60 Vbeta and 13 Jbeta primers. The assay was immunoSEQ multiplex PCR, and TCRdb's table has in-frame clones only and misses some. The sample lists tens of thousands of clones, around three fifths seen once, with over 5% in the top ten. Sequencing was done on a sample of PBMCs. This receptor was identified in a boy between 5 and 17 years old in good health and CMV-seropositive. This sequence joins TRBV19 and TRBJ2-7; 7 bases are shared with TRBD1. CDR3 DNA: TGTGCCAGTATGGAGACAGGGACCCGCTACGAGCAGTACTTC. Its translation: CASMETGTRYEQYF.